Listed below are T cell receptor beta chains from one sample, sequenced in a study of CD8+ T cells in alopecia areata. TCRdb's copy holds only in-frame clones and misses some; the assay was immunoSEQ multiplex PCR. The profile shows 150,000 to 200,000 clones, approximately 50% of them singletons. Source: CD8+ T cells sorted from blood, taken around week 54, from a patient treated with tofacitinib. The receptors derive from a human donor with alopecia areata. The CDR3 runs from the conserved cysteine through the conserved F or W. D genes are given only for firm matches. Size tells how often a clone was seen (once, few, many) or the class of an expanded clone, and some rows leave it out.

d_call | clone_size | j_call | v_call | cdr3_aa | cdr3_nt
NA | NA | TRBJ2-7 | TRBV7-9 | CASSGEVGQGKQYF | TGTGCCAGCAGCGGAGAGGTGGGGCAGGGGAAGCAGTACTTC
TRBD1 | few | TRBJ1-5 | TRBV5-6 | CASSLATGVQPQHF | TGTGCCAGCAGCTTAGCGACAGGGGTTCAGCCCCAGCATTTT
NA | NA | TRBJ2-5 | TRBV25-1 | CASMGETQYF | TGTGCCAGCATGGGGGAGACCCAGTACTTC
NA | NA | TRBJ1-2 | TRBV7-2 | CASSMNPQGIHGYTF | TGTGCCAGCAGCATGAATCCACAGGGTATTCATGGCTACACCTTC
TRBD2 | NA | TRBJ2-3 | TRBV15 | CATSLLAGGTDTQYF | TGTGCCACCAGCCTACTAGCGGGGGGCACAGATACGCAGTATTTT
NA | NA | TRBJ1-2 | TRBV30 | CAWSVAQGNTF | NA
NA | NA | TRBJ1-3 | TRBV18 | CASSPAGRGVDTIYF | TGTGCCAGCTCACCAGCGGGACGGGGTGTGGACACCATATATTTT
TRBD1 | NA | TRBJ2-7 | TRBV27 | CASSLVGQIKQYF | TGTGCCAGCAGTTTAGTGGGACAGATCAAGCAGTACTTC
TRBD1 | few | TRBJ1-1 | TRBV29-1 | CSVETGGGTEAFF | TGCAGCGTTGAGACAGGGGGCGGCACTGAAGCTTTCTTT
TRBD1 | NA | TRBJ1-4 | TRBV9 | CASSAGQISTNEKLFF | TGTGCCAGCAGCGCGGGACAGATCTCAACTAATGAAAAACTGTTTTTT
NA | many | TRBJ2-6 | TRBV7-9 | CASSSGRLLSGANVLTF | TGTGCCAGCAGCTCGGGAAGACTTCTCTCTGGGGCCAACGTCCTGACTTTC
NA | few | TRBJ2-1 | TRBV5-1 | CASRVLSSYNEQFF | TGCGCCAGCAGGGTCTTGAGCTCCTACAATGAGCAGTTCTTC